This TCR beta chain was sequenced during a study of T-cell memory formation after mild COVID-19. As for the study in general: Largely donor-specific TCR clusters were found.

This clonotype was seen a few times. What it binds is not known. TCRdb re-derived calls from the 5' RACE reads in MiXCR, one entry per CDR3 protein. The table lists tens of thousands of distinct CDR3 sequences, 7.3% of them singletons. This CDR3 region has 15 residues. V lost 0 bases and J lost 3; bases outside the gene matches: 4. The germline CDR1 and CDR2 sequences are LGHNA and YSLEER. General study results and limits: For contracting clones, CD4+ ones sat mainly in CM and EM, CD8+ in EMRA. A balance of CD4 and CD8 characterized clones contracting day 15 to 85, whereas later expanders leaned CD4+. Unconfirmed was the SARS-CoV-2 specificity of second-wave clones that peaked on day 37.

The sequencing input was PBMCs or a T cell subset sorted from them (not recorded which). The chain has TRBV4-3 and TRBJ2-5; 7 bases map to TRBD1. The TCR comes from a man in his late teens or twenties who had mild COVID-19 (a few samples of this study predate the infection). Cell type and time point are not known. CDR3 nucleotide sequence: TGCGCCAGCAGCCAAGATTTGACAGGGAAAGAGACCCAGTACTTC. Encoded protein: CASSQDLTGKETQYF.